Reported below is one T cell receptor beta chain. Its cognate antigen is unknown. The data derive from a study of metastatic and nonmetastatic thyroid tumors. As for the study in general: Patients with malignant and benign thyroid disease provided blood and tumor or nodule tissue, whose repertoires were compared. The study's findings and limits: Malignant tumors reportedly showed significantly higher TCR beta diversity than benign nodules in both blood and tumor.

CDR3 size: 13 residues. The V gene lost 2 bases and the J gene lost 4 bases, with 6 bases spanning the gap. Germline CDR1 SGHRS, CDR2 YFSETQ. Until they underwent thyroid surgery, no patient had received any treatment. Original processing methods: Clinicopathological groups supplied CDR3 differences that were used to build a distant-metastasis classifier for papillary thyroid cancer. Via MiXCR, TCRdb re-called the PCR reads. What appears here as the V and J calls and clone size reflects TCRdb's work, not the paper's. Of approximately 31,000 clones in the sample, 25% to 30% were seen once. This receptor was obtained from a female donor with papillary thyroid cancer or a benign thyroid nodule (not recorded which). Some clones in this sample may be carry-over from other donors' samples. What was sequenced was blood. This chain connects TRBV5-1 to TRBJ2-2; D gene uncertain. CDR3 region: CASSFKATGELFF. The CDR3 nucleotides read TGCGCCAGCAGCTTTAAGGCCACCGGGGAGCTGTTTTTT.